The text below deals with one T cell receptor beta chain. Its antigen remains unknown. The sample belongs to a study of cytomegalovirus exposure and HLA in healthy donors. In the PCR, 60 Vbeta and 13 Jbeta primers were used. Clones were read by immunoSEQ multiplex PCR, and TCRdb kept only the in-frame ones, dropping some. The sample lists 250,000 or so clones, around 90% occurring once. Points from the study as a whole: Later analysis associated a missense DCLRE1C variant with TCR beta V- and J-gene trimming. Sequencing artifact likely explains a cluster of highly shared sequence variants. HLA-A and HLA-B allele assignments for most subjects were reportedly predicted accurately using TCR beta sequences.

The sequencing sample was made of PBMCs. The TCR comes from a girl between 2 and 10 years old in good health and CMV-seronegative.

The DNA for the CDR3 is TGTGCCAGCAGACAACAGGTGCAAGAGACCCAGTACTTC. This gives the protein CASRQQVQETQYF. This rearrangement joins TRBV6-1 to TRBJ2-5; a possible D gene is TRBD1 (5 bases). Trimming took 6 bases from V and 2 from J, leaving 10 bases between them. CDR3 length: 13 amino acids. CDR1 and CDR2 from the germline V gene are MNHNS and SASEGT.